Following are 14 T cell receptor beta chains from one sample sequenced in a study of T cells in women clearing cervical HPV infection. Libraries were prepared by immunoSEQ multiplex PCR; TCRdb keeps only in-frame clonotypes and omits some of them. The sample has 21,000 or so clones. The sample comprised blood buffy coat. These receptors originate from a woman between 18 and 70 years old with a cervical HPV16 infection that either progressed to CIN3+ or cleared (not recorded which).

Points on this clone: With the read ending 3 residues before the CDR3 end, the germline J gene is used to fill in that end. This chain joins TRBV18 and TRBJ1-5, with D possibly TRBD1 on 5 matching bases. The CDR3 consists of 13 residues. The V end was cut by 10 bases, the J end by 5 bases, with 15 bases between. The germline V gene encodes CDR1 KGHSH and CDR2 LQKENI. CDR3 DNA, as far as it was read: TGTGCCACACAATTGTCACAGGATCAGCCC. Its protein product is CATQLSQDQP. The full CDR3 sequence reads CATQLSQDQPQHF.

Notes on this clone: The DNA ends 3 residues before the CDR3 does, and the rest of the CDR3 is filled in from the germline J gene. The chain employs TRBV20-1 and TRBJ1-6; D ambiguous. CDR3 length equals 17 residues. Germline V gene lookup returns CDR1 DFQATT and CDR2 SNEGSKA (reference sequence). V was trimmed by 3 bases and J by 0 bases, leaving 15 bases between them. The CDR3 DNA, read in part, is TGCAGTGCTAGTTTTCATGCGACTGGCTCCTATAATTCACCC. Its translation: CSASFHATGSYNSP. The entire CDR3 sequence reads CSASFHATGSYNSPLHF.

Concerning this clone itself: Read sequence stops 3 residues before the CDR3 end, and the germline J gene provides the missing end. The chain links TRBV30 to TRBJ2-2; D possibly matches TRBD1 or TRBD2 (5 bases each). The ends were cut back, 3 bases at V and 5 bases at J, with 13 bases in the middle. Germline V gene sequence: CDR1 GTSNPN, CDR2 SVGIG (reference sequence). The CDR3 contains 14 residues. This chain's CDR3 is CAWSALRETGELFF. The sequenced CDR3 bases are TGTGCCTGGAGCGCACTCAGGGAGACCGGGGAG.

Notes on this clone: The read terminates 3 residues before the CDR3 end, so the remaining end is supplied by the germline J gene. The chain combines TRBV4-2 with TRBJ2-3, with 11 bases matching TRBD2. The V gene end was trimmed by 2 bases and the J gene end by 6 bases; junction bases not matched to a gene: 13. The length of the CDR3 is 18 residues. Germline CDR1 and CDR2: LGHNA and YNFKEQ. The CDR3 protein is CASSQNRGTSGSWDTQYF. CDR3 DNA (partial): TGTGCCAGCAGCCAAAATCGCGGAACTAGCGGGAGTTGGGATACG.

In the case of this clone: The read ends 3 residues shy of where the CDR3 ends; the end is completed using the germline J gene. This chain joins TRBV6-4 and TRBJ2-1, with D perhaps TRBD2 (7 bases). This CDR3 is built from 15 residues. The V gene's germline CDR1 is MRHNA and CDR2 SNTAGT. The germline V and J ends were trimmed by 4 bases and 2 bases, with 12 bases remaining between them. The sequenced CDR3 bases are TGTGCCAGCAGTGTGAGGGGGGGTACCTACAATGAG. Translating gives CASSVRGGTYNE. The entire CDR3 reads CASSVRGGTYNEQFF.

As for this clone: The CDR3 end falls 3 residues outside the read, so it is completed with the germline J gene. This chain links TRBV7-6 with TRBJ1-4; maybe TRBD1 (5 bases). Germline V CDR1 and CDR2: SGHVS, FNYEAQ. The CDR3 is made up of 17 amino acids. CDR3 protein: CASRRRVPLSGANVLFF. The covered CDR3 bases are TGTGCCAGCAGGAGGAGAGTCCCCCTCTCTGGGGCCAACGTA.

With regard to this clone: The CDR3 end lies 3 residues beyond the end of the read and is filled in from the germline J gene. V is TRBV20-1 and J is TRBJ2-1; TRBD2 matches 13 bases. Germline loops: CDR1 DFQATT, CDR2 SNEGSKA (reference sequence). This CDR3 has 20 amino acids. J gave up 2 bases and V 5 bases, and 18 bases lay outside the gene matches. The covered CDR3 bases are TGCAGTGCTTCGAACCGAGGGACTAGCGGGACCCATCTGGCCTACAATGAG. This encodes CSASNRGTSGTHLAYNE. The complete CDR3 protein is CSASNRGTSGTHLAYNEQFF.

As concerns this clone: Coverage ceases 3 residues before the CDR3 finishes, and the germline J gene fills in the end. The chain employs TRBV7-3 and TRBJ2-7; D perhaps matches TRBD1 (6 bases). The germline V gene has CDR1 SGHTA and CDR2 FQGTGA. The CDR3 runs 14 residues. V lost 2 bases to trimming and J lost 3 bases, with 11 bases between them. The covered CDR3 bases are TGTGCCAGCAGCTTACGACAGGCGGACTACGAG. This sequence encodes CASSLRQADYE. The full-length CDR3 reads as CASSLRQADYEQYF.

Notes on this clone: With the read ending 3 residues before the CDR3 end, the germline J gene is used to fill in that end. The chain has TRBV13 and TRBJ2-3; a possible D gene is TRBD2 (6 bases). V lost 5 bases, J lost 4 bases, and 22 bases lay in between. Germline V gene sequence: CDR1 PRHDT, CDR2 FYEKMQ (reference sequence). The CDR3 runs 17 residues. The sequenced part of the CDR3 DNA is TGTGCCAGCAGCACCAAATGGGACTCCCCAATGGCAGATACG. This encodes CASSTKWDSPMADT. The full CDR3 protein reads CASSTKWDSPMADTQYF. Full variable domain (missing parts from reference TRBV13 and TRBJ2-3): AAGVIQSPRHLIKEKRETATLKCYPIPRHDTVYWYQQGPGQDPQFLISFYEKMQSDKGSIPDRFSAQQFSDYHSELNMSSLELGDSALYFCASSTKWDSPMADTQYFGPGTRLTVL.

Points on this clone: The read ends 3 residues early relative to the CDR3; the germline J gene fills the gap. The gene calls are TRBV7-3 and TRBJ2-1; D may be TRBD2 (6 bases). With 2 bases removed from V and 5 bases from J, the gap between germline ends came to 13 bases. Germline V CDR1 and CDR2: SGHTA, FQGTGA. This CDR3 is built from 15 residues. The CDR3 bases that were read are TGTGCCAGCAGCTTATCCGGGACTGGGAACAATGAG. Encoded protein: CASSLSGTGNNE. The entire CDR3 protein reads CASSLSGTGNNEQFF. The complete variable domain, with remaining parts taken from reference TRBV7-3 and TRBJ2-1, reads GAGVSQTPSNKVTEKGKYVELRCDPISGHTALYWYRQSLGQGPEFLIYFQGTGAADDSGLPNDRFFAVRPEGSVSTLKIQRTERGDSAVYLCASSLSGTGNNEQFFGPGTRLTVL.

With regard to this clone: The CDR3 is cut off 3 residues early in the read; its end comes from the germline J gene. V usage is TRBV5-1 and J usage is TRBJ1-3, with 10 bases aligning to TRBD1. This CDR3 contains 15 residues. Germline CDR1 is SGHRS and CDR2 is YFSETQ. V was clipped by 4 bases and J by 9 bases; unmatched bases: 10. The sequenced CDR3 bases are TGCGCCAGCAGCCCCGGACAGGGGGGGAGTGTCACC. This encodes CASSPGQGGSVT. The entire CDR3 is CASSPGQGGSVTIYF.

Comment on this clone: The CDR3 end falls 3 residues outside the read, so it is completed with the germline J gene. This chain links TRBV7-3 with TRBJ1-4; TRBD1 is a possible D gene (6 bases). V shed 9 bases and J shed 6 bases, with 14 bases lying between them. The CDR3 spans 13 residues. Germline-derived CDR1 and CDR2 are SGHTA and FQGTGA. Incomplete CDR3 DNA: TGTGCCAGTGAAGGGGGTAAAGATGAAAAA. Its protein is CASEGGKDEK. The whole CDR3 sequence is CASEGGKDEKLFF. The entire variable domain, with the rest obtained from reference TRBV7-3 and TRBJ1-4, is as follows: GAGVSQTPSNKVTEKGKYVELRCDPISGHTALYWYRQSLGQGPEFLIYFQGTGAADDSGLPNDRFFAVRPEGSVSTLKIQRTERGDSAVYLCASEGGKDEKLFFGSGTQLSVL.

In regard to this clone: The sequence runs out 3 residues before the end of the CDR3; the remainder is reconstructed from the germline J gene. The chain is built from TRBV23-1 and TRBJ2-5; TRBD1 matches 8 bases. TRBV23-1 falls under the ORF class, with uncertain function. The CDR3 consists of 16 residues. V gave up 2 bases and J gave up 4 bases; unmatched junction bases: 9. CDR3 DNA, as far as it was read: TGCGCCAGCAGTCAAGGACAGGGACCTCCTCGAGAGACC. Translated: CASSQGQGPPRET. The whole CDR3 is CASSQGQGPPRETQYF.

The CDR3 DNA, read in part, is TGTGCCAGCAGCTTATTGACAGGCCTTCGAAATCAGCCC. Residues: CASSLLTGLRNQP. In full, the CDR3 is CASSLLTGLRNQPQHF. The chain recombines TRBV7-3 with TRBJ1-5; D possibly corresponds to TRBD1 (6 bases). The missing CDR3 end, 3 residues past where the read stops, is filled in from the germline J gene. The CDR3 is 16 amino acids. The germline V gene has CDR1 SGHTA and CDR2 FQGTGA. V was trimmed by 2 bases and J by 4 bases, leaving 15 bases between them.